This TCR beta chain was retrieved from a study of T cell responses to AZD1222 COVID-19 vaccine. This clone has only one observation. Sequencing was performed with immunoSEQ multiplex PCR; in TCRdb, only in-frame clones are kept and a portion is missing. The sample shows 80,000 to 90,000 clones, 90% of them seen only once. The germline CDR1 and CDR2 sequences are SGDLS and YYNGEE. The V segment lost 4 bases and the J segment 4 bases; nucleotides outside the gene matches: 7. The CDR3 is made up of 15 amino acids. Source: peripheral blood, taken on day 0 of AZD1222 vaccination. This receptor was obtained from an adult in good health. V is TRBV9 and J is TRBJ1-3; 8 nucleotides align to TRBD1. For the CDR3, the DNA is TGTGCCAGCAGCCCAACAGGGACAGGAGGAAACACCATATATTTT. Protein sequence: CASSPTGTGGNTIYF. Based on the CDR3 plus reference TRBV9 and TRBJ1-3, the full variable domain is DSGVTQTPKHLITATGQRVTLRCSPRSGDLSVYWYQQSLDQGLQFLIQYYNGEERAKGNILERFSAQQFPDLHSELNLSSLELGDSALYFCASSPTGTGGNTIYFGEGSWLTVV.